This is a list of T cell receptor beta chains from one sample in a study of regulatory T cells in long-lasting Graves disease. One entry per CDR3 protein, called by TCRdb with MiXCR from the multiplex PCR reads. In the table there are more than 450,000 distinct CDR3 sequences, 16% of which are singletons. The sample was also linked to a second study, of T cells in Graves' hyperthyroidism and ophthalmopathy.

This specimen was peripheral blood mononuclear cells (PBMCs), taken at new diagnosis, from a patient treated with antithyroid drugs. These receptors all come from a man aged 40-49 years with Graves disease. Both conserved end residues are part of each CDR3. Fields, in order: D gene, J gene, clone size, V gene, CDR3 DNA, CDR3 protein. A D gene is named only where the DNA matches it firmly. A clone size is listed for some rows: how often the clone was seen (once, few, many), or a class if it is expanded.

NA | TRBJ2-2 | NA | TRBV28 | TGTGCCAGCGAGGGAAACACCGGGGAGCTGTTTTTT | CASEGNTGELFF
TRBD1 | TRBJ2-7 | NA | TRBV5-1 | TGCGCCAGCAGCCGCACGCCGGGACAGGGGGCGCAATCGTGGGAGCAGTACTTC | CASSRTPGQGAQSWEQYF
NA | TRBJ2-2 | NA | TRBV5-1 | TGCGCCAGCAGCTTGGACAGCCCCACCGGGGAGCTGTTTTTT | CASSLDSPTGELFF
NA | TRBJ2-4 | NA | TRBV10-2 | TGCGCCAGCACGGGACAACAATTAGCCAAAAACATTCAGTACTTC | CASTGQQLAKNIQYF
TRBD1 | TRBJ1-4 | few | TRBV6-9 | TGTGCCAGCAGTTACTCTGGACAGGGGTATGAAAAACTGTTTTTT | CASSYSGQGYEKLFF
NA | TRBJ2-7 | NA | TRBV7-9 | TGTGCCAGCAGCTTAAACCGACAGGGAGGAGAGCAGTACTTC | CASSLNRQGGEQYF
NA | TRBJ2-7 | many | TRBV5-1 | TGCGCCAGCAGCTTGGAGGAGGGAGGGGGCTACGAGCAGTACTTC | CASSLEEGGGYEQYF
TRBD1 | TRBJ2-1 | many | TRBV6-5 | TGTGCCAGCAGTTTACAGGGGTACTACAATGAGCAGTTCTTC | CASSLQGYYNEQFF
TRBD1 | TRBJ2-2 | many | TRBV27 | TGTGCCAGCAGTTTCGACAGGGGGGTGAACACCGGGGAGCTGTTTTTT | CASSFDRGVNTGELFF
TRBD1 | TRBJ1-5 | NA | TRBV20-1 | TGCAGTGCTAGCCTTCTCAGGGGGGGGGGCATCAGCAATCAGCCCCAGCATTTT | CSASLLRGGGISNQPQHF
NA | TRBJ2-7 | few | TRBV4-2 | TGTGCCAGCAGCCGGACTGGGGGGCCCTACGAGCAGTACTTC | CASSRTGGPYEQYF
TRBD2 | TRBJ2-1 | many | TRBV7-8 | TGTGCCAGCAGGCGACTAGCGGGAGATCGCCATGAGCAGTTCTTC | CASRRLAGDRHEQFF
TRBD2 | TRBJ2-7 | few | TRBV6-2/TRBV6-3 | TGTGCCAGCAGTTCTAGCGGGGGGTCCTACGAGCAGTACTTC | CASSSSGGSYEQYF
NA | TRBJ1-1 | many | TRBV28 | TGTGCCAGCAGGCCCCATACAGGGACTGTGAACACTGAAGCTTTCTTT | CASRPHTGTVNTEAFF
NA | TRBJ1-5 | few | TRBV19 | TGTGCCAGTAGTAAGGGTGGATCCCTTCGCAATCAGCCCCAGCATTTT | CASSKGGSLRNQPQHF
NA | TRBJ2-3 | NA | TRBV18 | TGTGCCAGCTCAAAGGCTCCGGGGGCAGATACGCAGTATTTT | CASSKAPGADTQYF
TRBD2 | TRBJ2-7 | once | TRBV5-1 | TGCGCCAGCAGCTGGACCCCTTTTGTAGCGGGCTCCTACGAGCAGTACTTC | CASSWTPFVAGSYEQYF
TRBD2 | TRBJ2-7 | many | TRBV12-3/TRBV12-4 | TGTGCCAGCAGCCGCCCCGGGCGGGCGGGAGGATACGAGCAGTACTTC | CASSRPGRAGGYEQYF
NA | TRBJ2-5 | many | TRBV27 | TGTGCCAGCAGTTTAATCGGAGAAGAGACCCAGTACTTC | CASSLIGEETQYF
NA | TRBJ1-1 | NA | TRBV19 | TGTGCCAGTAGTATATTCTCAGACGGGTACACTGAAGCTTTCTTT | CASSIFSDGYTEAFF
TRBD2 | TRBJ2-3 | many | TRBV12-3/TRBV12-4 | TGTGCCAGCAGACTAGCGGGAGGATTGGATACGCAGTATTTT | CASRLAGGLDTQYF
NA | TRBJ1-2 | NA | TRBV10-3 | TGTGCCATCAGTGCAGGCAGAGGCTCGGGCTACACCTTC | CAISAGRGSGYTF
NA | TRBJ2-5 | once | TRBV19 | TGTGCCAGTAGCCTTCCACGGGATCAAGAGACCCAGTACTTC | CASSLPRDQETQYF
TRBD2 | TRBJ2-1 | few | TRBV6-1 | TGTGCCACGGGTAGCGGGTACTACAATGAGCAGTTCTTC | CATGSGYYNEQFF
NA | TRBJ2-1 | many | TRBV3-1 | TGTGCCAGCAGCCAAGACACGGTGGATAATGAGCAGTTCTTC | CASSQDTVDNEQFF
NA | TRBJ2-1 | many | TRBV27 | TGTGCCAGCAGTTTATCGGCAGGTCGCTCCTACAATGAGCAGTTCTTC | CASSLSAGRSYNEQFF
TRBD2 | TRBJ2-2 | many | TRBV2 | TGTGCCAGCAGTGCTTTCGGACTAGCCTCCGGGGAGCTGTTTTTT | CASSAFGLASGELFF
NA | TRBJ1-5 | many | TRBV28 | TGTGCCAGCAGTTTAGTTACCGGTGAGCCCCAGCATTTT | CASSLVTGEPQHF
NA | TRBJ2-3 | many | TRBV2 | TGTGCCAGCAGTGAATTTGCGACGACTGTGGCAGATACGCAGTATTTT | CASSEFATTVADTQYF
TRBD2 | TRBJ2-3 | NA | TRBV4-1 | TGCGCCACGTCCTTCGGAGCGGGGGGTAGCACAGATACGCAGTATTTT | CATSFGAGGSTDTQYF
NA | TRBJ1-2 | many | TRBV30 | TGTGCCTGGAGTGACATGCGGGGCTACACCTTC | CAWSDMRGYTF
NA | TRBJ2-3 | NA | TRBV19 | TGTGCCTCATCGGGGGCTAGCGGCCTGAGTTATGCAGATACGCAGTATTTT | CASSGASGLSYADTQYF
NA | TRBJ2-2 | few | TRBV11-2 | TGTGCCAGCAGCTTAGTCCCAGCGCACACCGGGGAGCTGTTTTTT | CASSLVPAHTGELFF
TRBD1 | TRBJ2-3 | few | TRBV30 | TGTGCCTGGAGTGAGGCGGGACAGGGGACAGATACGCAGTATTTT | CAWSEAGQGTDTQYF
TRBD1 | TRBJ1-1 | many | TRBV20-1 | TGCAGTGCTAGAGGAGGGGGACAGGTCGGGCCTGAAGCTTTCTTT | CSARGGGQVGPEAFF
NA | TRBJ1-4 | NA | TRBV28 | TGTGCCCACAGGAACCCCAATGAAAAACTGTTTTTT | CAHRNPNEKLFF
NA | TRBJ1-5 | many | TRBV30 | TGTGCCTGGAGTGGGCAGGGAAGGTCTGGTTTTCAGCCCCAGCATTTT | CAWSGQGRSGFQPQHF
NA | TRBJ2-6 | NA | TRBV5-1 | TGCGCCAGCAGCGCGGCAGGGGGGCTCTCTGGGGCCAACGTCCTGACTTTC | CASSAAGGLSGANVLTF
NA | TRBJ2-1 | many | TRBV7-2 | TGTGCCAGCAGCTTCGACTTGAAAGGGAACAATGAGCAGTTCTTC | CASSFDLKGNNEQFF
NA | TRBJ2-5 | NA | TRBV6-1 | TGTGCCAGCAGTCGGGGAAGGGCGGAAGAGACCCAGTACTTC | CASSRGRAEETQYF
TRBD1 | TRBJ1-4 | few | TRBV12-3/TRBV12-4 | TGTGCCAGCAGCCACAGGGGGCCTAATGAAAAACTGTTTTTT | CASSHRGPNEKLFF
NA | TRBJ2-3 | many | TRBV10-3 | TGTGCCATCAGTCAGGGTGTAGATACGCAGTATTTT | CAISQGVDTQYF
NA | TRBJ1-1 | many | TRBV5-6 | TGTGCCAGCAGAAGAATAAGGGAGCGGGACACTGAAGCTTTCTTT | CASRRIRERDTEAFF
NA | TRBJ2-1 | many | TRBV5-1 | TGCGCCAGCAGACTCCTCGGGGATAGTGAGCAGTTCTTC | CASRLLGDSEQFF
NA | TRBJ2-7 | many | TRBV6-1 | TGTGCCAGCAACAGGGAGAAGTTCGAGCAGTACTTC | CASNREKFEQYF
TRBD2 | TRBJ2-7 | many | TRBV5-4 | TGTGCCAGCCAGACTAGCGGGAGTTCCTACGAGCAGTACTTC | CASQTSGSSYEQYF
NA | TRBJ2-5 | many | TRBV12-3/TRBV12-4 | TGTGCCAGCAGTTCCGGGAGAACCGTAGGGACCCAGTACTTC | CASSSGRTVGTQYF
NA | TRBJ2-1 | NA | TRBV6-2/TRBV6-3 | TGTGCCAGCAGGAATCCAAGCGGAATCTCCTACAATGAGCAGTTCTTC | CASRNPSGISYNEQFF
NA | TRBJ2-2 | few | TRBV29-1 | TGCAGCGTTGTATGGGGTACGACCGGGGAGCTGTTTTTT | CSVVWGTTGELFF
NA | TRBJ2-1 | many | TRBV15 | TGTGCCACCAGCTATCCGGGACGGACGGCGGAGGAGCAGTTCTTC | CATSYPGRTAEEQFF
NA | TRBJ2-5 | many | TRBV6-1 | TGTGCCAGCAGAGGGGATGAGGGAGATGAGACCCAGTACTTC | CASRGDEGDETQYF
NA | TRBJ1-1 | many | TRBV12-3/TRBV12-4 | TGTGCCAGCAGTTCGACAGTTACAGCTTTCTTT | CASSSTVTAFF